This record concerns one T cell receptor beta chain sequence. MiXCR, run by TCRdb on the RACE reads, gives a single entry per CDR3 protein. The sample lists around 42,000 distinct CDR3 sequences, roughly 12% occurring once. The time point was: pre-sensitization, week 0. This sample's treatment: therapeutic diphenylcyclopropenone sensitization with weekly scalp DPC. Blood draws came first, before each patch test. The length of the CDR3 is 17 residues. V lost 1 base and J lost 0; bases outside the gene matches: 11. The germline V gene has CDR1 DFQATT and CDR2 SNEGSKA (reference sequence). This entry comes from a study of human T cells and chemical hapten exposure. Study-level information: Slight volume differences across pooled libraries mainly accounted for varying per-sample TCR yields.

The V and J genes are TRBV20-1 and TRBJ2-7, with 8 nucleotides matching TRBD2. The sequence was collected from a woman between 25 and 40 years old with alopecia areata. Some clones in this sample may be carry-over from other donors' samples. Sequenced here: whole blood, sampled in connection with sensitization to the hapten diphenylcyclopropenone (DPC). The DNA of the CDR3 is TGCAGTGCTAGAGCCGACTCCGGGACTAGGAGCTCCTACGAGCAGTACTTC. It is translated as CSARADSGTRSSYEQYF.